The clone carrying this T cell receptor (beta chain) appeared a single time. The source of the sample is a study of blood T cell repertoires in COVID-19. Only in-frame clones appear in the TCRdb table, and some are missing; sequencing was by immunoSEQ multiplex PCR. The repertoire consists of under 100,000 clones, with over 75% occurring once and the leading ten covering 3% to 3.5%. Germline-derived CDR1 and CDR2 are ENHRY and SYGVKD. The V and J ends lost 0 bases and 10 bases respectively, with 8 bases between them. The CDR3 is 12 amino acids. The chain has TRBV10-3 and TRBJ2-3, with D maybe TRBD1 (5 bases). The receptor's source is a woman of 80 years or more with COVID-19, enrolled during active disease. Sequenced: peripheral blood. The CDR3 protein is CAISESGDPQYF. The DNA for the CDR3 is TGTGCCATCAGTGAGTCAGGGGATCCGCAGTATTTT.